This T cell receptor beta chain was recovered during a study of blood T cell repertoires in COVID-19. This CDR3 has 13 amino acids. The ends lost 7 bases at V and 4 bases at J; junction bases unmatched: 6. The germline gives CDR1 SQVTM, CDR2 ANQGSEA. Generated by immunoSEQ multiplex PCR, the TCRdb table keeps only in-frame clones and is missing some. The data show hundreds of thousands of clones, with around nine tenths seen just once and approximately 8% held by the top ten. Input material: PBMCs or T cells enriched from blood (not recorded which). The chain carries TRBV29-1 and TRBJ1-2; 10 bases match TRBD1. The TCR comes from a woman aged 55-75 years who had recovered from COVID-19. The chain's CDR3 is CSGGQGSLYGYTF. CDR3 nucleotides: TGCAGCGGGGGACAGGGGAGCCTCTATGGCTACACCTTC.